The sequence of this T cell receptor beta chain was determined in a study of cytomegalovirus exposure and HLA in healthy donors. Overall study findings and caveats: Most TCR sequences were uncommon, yet certain public TCRs appeared in many donors. The investigators catalogued 150 to 200 TCR beta chains as cytomegalovirus-associated. Reported performance of the classifier showed diagnosis of cytomegalovirus status with high specificity and sensitivity.

Germline assignment: CDR1 MNHNS and CDR2 SASEGT. The CDR3 is made up of 11 amino acids. V lost 10 bases and J 4 bases, leaving 10 bases between the germline ends. Remarks on this clone: Its specificity is not known.

The repertoire was sequenced with immunoSEQ multiplex PCR; TCRdb's copy has only in-frame clones and lacks some. Among 100,000 or so clones, about 85% were seen once, and the ten largest hold under 4.5%. This TCR was recovered from a woman between 18 and 29 years old in good health and CMV-seropositive. This sequence joins TRBV6-1 and TRBJ1-1; D is unresolved. Sequencing used PBMCs. The CDR3 sequence: CATGTVTEAFF. The CDR3 coding sequence is TGTGCCACAGGAACGGTCACTGAAGCTTTCTTT.